The T cell receptor beta chain under discussion was sequenced for a study of Graves' ophthalmopathy and Graves' hyperthyroidism. Notes on the study in general: Using 13 signatures, a model distinguished ophthalmopathy from stable hyperthyroidism, reaching about 89% sensitivity and about 81% specificity. The authors also found most expanded thyroid clonotypes above 0.001 frequency in blood.

V lost 2 bases and J lost 1, with 9 bases in between. The V gene's germline CDR1 is KGHSH and CDR2 LQKENI. This CDR3 has 16 amino acids. The study amplified TCR beta CDR3 regions using RNA transcripts. HTBI-primed first-round RT-PCR preceded second-round multiplex PCR. TCRdb re-called the multiplex PCR reads with MiXCR, one entry per CDR3 protein. Among about 480,000 distinct CDR3 sequences listed, approximately 14% were seen once. The diagnosis combined clinical symptoms, thyroxine, TRAb, thyroid ultrasound and orbital computed tomography scans. PBMCs had their origin in fresh peripheral blood (roughly 10 ml). To note about this clonotype: Its specificity is unknown.

The sequencing sample was made of blood. The chain recombines TRBV18 with TRBJ2-6; D gene uncertain. The TCR originated in a woman aged 30 to 39 with Graves' ophthalmopathy. The CDR3 bases are TGTGCCAGCTCACCAGAATTACAGTCTGGGGCCAACGTCCTGACTTTC. Its translation is CASSPELQSGANVLTF.